This T cell receptor beta chain was sequenced for a study of CD8 T cells in Susac syndrome. Sequencing of TCR beta covered CD8+ and CD4+ T cells obtained from blood. Negative magnetic isolation gave CD8+ and CD4+ cells; FACS enriched CD8+ TEMRA. Random hexamers were used to reverse transcribe an amount of roughly 0.45 to 1 ug RNA. Via MiXCR, TCRdb re-called the immunoSEQ multiplex PCR reads, giving one row per CDR3 protein. This sample yields over 120,000 distinct CDR3 sequences, of which roughly 95% are seen a single time; 0.075% to 0.09% belongs to the top ten. The material sequenced was CD4+ T cells from PBMCs. The clonotype was recovered from a human donor in good health.

DNA of the CDR3: TGTGCCAGCAGTTTGGTCCCCGGGACAGGCAATCAGCCCCAGCATTTT. It specifies CASSLVPGTGNQPQHF. The J gene is TRBJ1-5, the V gene TRBV28, with 7 bases lining up with TRBD1. Germline V gives CDR1 MDHEN, CDR2 SYDVKM. V shed 3 bases and J 2 bases; nucleotides not matched to a gene: 7. The CDR3 contains 16 residues.